Included here is one T cell receptor (beta chain) sequence, with context. Its antigen remains unknown. The record originates from a study of tissue T cells after allogeneic stem cell transplantation. The V end lost 1 base, the J end lost 4 bases, and 8 bases lay between the germline ends. The CDR3 extends over 14 amino acids. Germline lookup yields CDR1 SEHNR and CDR2 FQNEAQ (reference sequence). TCRbeta CDR3 was sequenced at survey depth with template counts. Data came from immunoSEQ multiplex PCR; TCRdb stores just in-frame clones and leaves some out. The sample has thousands of clones, approximately 80% seen once. Gastrointestinal graft-versus-host disease was present in all patients, each treated with several therapy lines. Overall study findings and caveats: Anatomically similar tissues had similar TCR repertoires within each patient.

The receptor was derived from an older male patient with steroid-refractory graft-versus-host disease after an allogeneic stem cell transplant. A share of the T cells may be of graft donor origin. V is TRBV7-9 and J is TRBJ1-5, with D hard to call. This specimen was skin, taken at autopsy. This CDR3 reads CASSLESGNQPQHF. The CDR3 nucleotides read TGTGCCAGCAGCTTAGAGTCCGGTAATCAGCCCCAGCATTTT.